This passage covers 20 T cell receptor beta chains from one sample sequenced in a study of shared clonotypes between healthy human individuals. Profiled with immunoSEQ multiplex PCR; TCRdb holds only in-frame clones, not every one. The sample yields about 730,000 clones, approximately 72% seen once. The material sequenced was memory CD4+ T cells sorted from blood. Indicated subset: CD45RA-negative fraction. The origin of the receptors is a woman between 25 and 40 years old in good health.

The chain links TRBV27 to TRBJ2-4; D gene unclear. Per germline, CDR1 MNHEY and CDR2 SMNVEV (reference sequence). This CDR3 has 13 residues. Trimming left V 6 bases short and J 6 bases short, with 12 bases between. The CDR3 sequence: CASSVGLGNIQYF. CDR3 bases: TGTGCCAGCAGCGTCGGCCTGGGAAACATTCAGTACTTC.

This clone occurred once. V is TRBV4-2 and J is TRBJ2-5; D gene unclear. V lost 0 bases and J lost 3, with 2 bases in between. The CDR3 consists of 12 residues. The germline V gene encodes CDR1 LGHNA and CDR2 YNFKEQ. The CDR3 is CASSQEEETQYF. Here the CDR3 DNA reads TGTGCCAGCAGCCAAGAGGAAGAGACCCAGTACTTC.

The chain is built from TRBV5-1 and TRBJ2-2; D is ambiguous. Germline V gene lookup returns CDR1 SGHRS and CDR2 YFSETQ. The CDR3 consists of 15 residues. V lost 0 bases to trimming and J lost 3 bases, with 9 bases between them. CDR3: CASSLETAYTGELFF. The CDR3 DNA reads as TGCGCCAGCAGCTTGGAGACGGCCTACACCGGGGAGCTGTTTTTT.

This sequence joins TRBV20-1 and TRBJ1-1; no definite D call. Per germline, CDR1 DFQATT and CDR2 SNEGSKA (reference sequence). CDR3 length: 10 residues. V was clipped by 4 bases and J by 10 bases, with 10 bases between them. In nucleotides, the CDR3 is TGCAGTGCTATCAAGCGGTCAGCTTTCTTT. It translates to CSAIKRSAFF.

V usage is TRBV19 and J usage is TRBJ2-7; weak D call: TRBD2 (5 bases). Trimming shortened V by 5 bases and J by 0 bases, and 14 bases separated the two germline ends. The length of the CDR3 is 15 residues. Per the germline V gene, CDR1 is LNHDA and CDR2 is SQIVND (reference sequence). The CDR3 region is CASSPRTFLSYEQYF. CDR3 nucleotides: TGTGCCAGTAGTCCGCGGACTTTCCTCTCCTACGAGCAGTACTTC.

V gene TRBV28 combines with J gene TRBJ1-5, with no clear D. The V end lost 3 bases, the J end lost 4 bases, and 10 bases lay between the germline ends. There are 14 residues in the CDR3. In germline, CDR1 is MDHEN, CDR2 SYDVKM. The CDR3 sequence is CASSLGRRNQPQHF. CDR3 in DNA: TGTGCCAGCAGTTTGGGGAGGAGGAATCAGCCCCAGCATTTT.

The chain combines TRBV7-9 with TRBJ2-1; 7 bases align to TRBD2. V gave up 1 base and J gave up 10 bases; unmatched junction bases: 7. From germline, CDR1 is SEHNR and CDR2 FQNEAQ (reference sequence). This CDR3 is built from 14 residues. The CDR3 coding sequence is TGTGCCAGCAGCTTAGGTTCTTTACTAGCGGAGCAGTTCTTC. It codes for CASSLGSLLAEQFF.

The chain carries TRBV6-1 and TRBJ2-7; the D is unclear. This CDR3 contains 15 residues. Germline assignment: CDR1 MNHNS and CDR2 SASEGT. Trimming left V 2 bases short and J 3 bases short, with 14 bases between. The CDR3, as DNA: TGTGCCAGCAGTGAATATCCCCTGAATAACTACGAGCAGTACTTC. Protein: CASSEYPLNNYEQYF.

The V call is TRBV7-2, the J call TRBJ2-5, with D perhaps matching TRBD2 (6 bases). CDR1 is SGHTA, CDR2 FQGNSA, per germline. V lost 5 bases and J lost 4, with 20 bases in between. The CDR3 totals 16 residues. The CDR3 DNA is TGTGCCAGCAGCCTCGAGGGTAGCGGAGGGAGAGAGACCCAGTACTTC. Its protein product is CASSLEGSGGRETQYF.

V and J are TRBV19 and TRBJ2-4; 12 bases agree with TRBD1. With 7 bases clipped from V and 6 bases from J, the junction kept 10 bases outside the gene matches. The length of the CDR3 is 16 residues. The germline gives CDR1 LNHDA, CDR2 SQIVND (reference sequence). CDR3 loop: CASTLGQGAWGNIQYF. As DNA, the CDR3 is TGTGCCAGTACCCTGGGACAGGGGGCTTGGGGAAACATTCAGTACTTC.

The chain employs TRBV2 and TRBJ1-4; D is unclear. Trimming removed 7 bases at V and 8 bases at J, with 11 bases between. The CDR3 has 12 amino acids. Germline CDR1 is SNHLY and CDR2 is FYNNEI. This chain's CDR3 is CASNPGREKLFF. Here the CDR3 DNA reads TGTGCCAGCAACCCAGGACGGGAAAAACTGTTTTTT. Full variable domain (rest looked up from reference TRBV2 and TRBJ1-4): EPEVTQTPSHQVTQMGQEVILRCVPISNHLYFYWYRQILGQKVEFLVSFYNNEISEKSEIFDDQFSVERPDGSNFTLKIRSTKLEDSAMYFCASNPGREKLFFGSGTQLSVL.

The V gene is TRBV25-1, the J gene TRBJ2-1; TRBD2 matches 12 bases. V dropped 4 bases and J dropped 0; count of bases not matched to a gene: 1. This CDR3 spans 16 amino acids. Germline V gene data show CDR1 as MGHDK and CDR2 as SYGVNS. CDR3 loop: CASSGLAGDSYNEQFF. The CDR3, as DNA: TGTGCCAGCAGTGGACTAGCGGGAGACTCCTACAATGAGCAGTTCTTC.

This clone has only a few counts. The V and J genes are TRBV10-3 and TRBJ2-3; no clear D. Germline V gene data show CDR1 as ENHRY and CDR2 as SYGVKD. Trimming took 3 bases from V and 0 from J, leaving 13 bases between them. This CDR3 comprises 16 residues. This chain's CDR3 is CAISDPRISSTDTQYF. In DNA form, the CDR3 reads TGTGCCATCAGTGACCCTCGGATAAGTAGCACAGATACGCAGTATTTT.

This chain's CDR3 is CASSLEPHTAYTGELFF. DNA for the CDR3: TGTGCCAGCAGTTTAGAGCCACATACAGCATACACCGGGGAGCTGTTTTTT. The V and J genes are TRBV27 and TRBJ2-2; D is unclear. CDR1 MNHEY and CDR2 SMNVEV come from the germline V gene (reference sequence). Trimming took 2 bases from V and 3 from J, leaving 16 bases between them. The CDR3 has 17 residues.

The chain recombines TRBV6-4 with TRBJ2-5; D uncertain. This CDR3 comprises 13 residues. Trimming left V 9 bases short and J 5 bases short, with 16 bases between. Germline V lookup: CDR1 MRHNA, CDR2 SNTAGT. The CDR3 protein is CARTCRTPETQYF. The DNA of the CDR3 is TGTGCCAGGACTTGCAGAACGCCGGAGACCCAGTACTTC.

This clone was recorded many times. V and J are TRBV6-1 and TRBJ1-2; the D is unclear. Germline V gives CDR1 MNHNS, CDR2 SASEGT. The ends were cut back, 1 base at V and 8 bases at J, with 11 bases in the middle. This CDR3 has 13 amino acids. This CDR3 is CASSEVGLGGYTF. DNA of the CDR3: TGTGCCAGCAGTGAAGTCGGCTTGGGAGGCTACACCTTC.

J is TRBJ1-5 and V is TRBV19; TRBD1 might be the D (6 bases). Trimming removed 1 base from V and 4 bases from J, with 14 bases in between. Germline V gene data show CDR1 as LNHDA and CDR2 as SQIVND (reference sequence). The CDR3 covers 16 residues. The CDR3 is CASSIAAPGANQPQHF. CDR3 bases: TGTGCCAGTAGTATAGCCGCTCCGGGGGCGAATCAGCCCCAGCATTTT.

Here the CDR3 reads CASSPHPWESYEQYF. CDR3 DNA sequence: TGTGCCAGCAGCCCCCACCCCTGGGAATCCTACGAGCAGTACTTC. This chain links TRBV28 with TRBJ2-7; D gene uncertain. V dropped 6 bases and J dropped 1 base, with 16 bases sitting between them. There are 15 residues in the CDR3. CDR1 and CDR2 from the germline V gene are MDHEN and SYDVKM.

V usage is TRBV9 and J usage is TRBJ2-3; perhaps TRBD2 as D (6 bases). Trimming cost V 0 bases and J 2 bases, with 13 bases left between them. Germline values: CDR1 SGDLS, CDR2 YYNGEE. This CDR3 region has 16 residues. The DNA for the CDR3 is TGTGCCAGCAGCGTAGCTCACGGGAGTACCACAGATACGCAGTATTTT. Translating gives CASSVAHGSTTDTQYF.

There are a few counts of this clone. This same CDR3 is encoded by further DNA sequences in the sample. The CDR3 spells CASSPGTVTGELFF. The CDR3 DNA reads TGCGCCAGCAGCCCTGGGACAGTCACCGGGGAGCTGTTTTTT. The chain has TRBV5-1 and TRBJ2-2; 7 bases align to TRBD1. The junction had 4 bases not matched to a gene; V was cut back by 4 bases and J by 4 bases. The CDR3 spans 14 residues. CDR1 is SGHRS, CDR2 YFSETQ, per germline.